This T cell receptor (beta chain) was retrieved from a study of cytomegalovirus exposure and HLA in healthy donors. The wider study: As an earlier analysis found, roughly 170 million T cells yielded 100 million to 130 million unique TCR beta sequences. Study-wide findings and caveats: The HLA-A and HLA-B alleles of most subjects were reportedly predicted accurately from TCR beta sequences. Association of approximately 18,000 TCR beta sequences with HLA alleles was found at 0.05 false discovery rate in a later analysis.

Sampled while nominally healthy, donors likely had unrecorded immune exposures. Primers: 60 Vbeta forward and 13 Jbeta reverse. Some clones are missing from TCRdb's copy, which holds only in-frame ones; the method was immunoSEQ multiplex PCR. The profile covers about 89,000 clones, with around 77% appearing a single time and less than 4.5% taken by the ten largest. Turning to this clone: What it binds is unknown.

The germline CDR1 and CDR2 sequences are MNHEY and SVGAGI. Trimming left V 2 bases short and J 4 bases short, with 11 bases between. This CDR3 region has 15 residues. This sequence joins TRBV6-5 and TRBJ2-2; tentative D call: TRBD2 (6 bases). The sample consisted of PBMCs. The clonotype comes from a man between 25 and 39 years old in good health and CMV-seronegative. This CDR3 reads CASSYNGGSTGELFF. The CDR3 DNA sequence: TGTGCCAGCAGTTACAATGGGGGGAGCACCGGGGAGCTGTTTTTT.